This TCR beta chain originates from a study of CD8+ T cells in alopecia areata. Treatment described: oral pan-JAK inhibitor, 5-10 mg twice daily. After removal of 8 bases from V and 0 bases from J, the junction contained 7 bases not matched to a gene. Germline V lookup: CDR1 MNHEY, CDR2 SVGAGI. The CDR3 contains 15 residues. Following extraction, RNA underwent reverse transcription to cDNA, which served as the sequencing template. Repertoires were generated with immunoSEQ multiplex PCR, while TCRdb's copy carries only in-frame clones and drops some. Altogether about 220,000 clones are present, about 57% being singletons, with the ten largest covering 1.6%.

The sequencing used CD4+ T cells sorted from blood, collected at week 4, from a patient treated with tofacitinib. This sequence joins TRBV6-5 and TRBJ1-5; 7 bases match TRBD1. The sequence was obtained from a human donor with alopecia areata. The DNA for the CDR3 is TGTGCCAGCCGGGCAGGGGGGCTTAGCAATCAGCCCCAGCATTTT. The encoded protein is CASRAGGLSNQPQHF.